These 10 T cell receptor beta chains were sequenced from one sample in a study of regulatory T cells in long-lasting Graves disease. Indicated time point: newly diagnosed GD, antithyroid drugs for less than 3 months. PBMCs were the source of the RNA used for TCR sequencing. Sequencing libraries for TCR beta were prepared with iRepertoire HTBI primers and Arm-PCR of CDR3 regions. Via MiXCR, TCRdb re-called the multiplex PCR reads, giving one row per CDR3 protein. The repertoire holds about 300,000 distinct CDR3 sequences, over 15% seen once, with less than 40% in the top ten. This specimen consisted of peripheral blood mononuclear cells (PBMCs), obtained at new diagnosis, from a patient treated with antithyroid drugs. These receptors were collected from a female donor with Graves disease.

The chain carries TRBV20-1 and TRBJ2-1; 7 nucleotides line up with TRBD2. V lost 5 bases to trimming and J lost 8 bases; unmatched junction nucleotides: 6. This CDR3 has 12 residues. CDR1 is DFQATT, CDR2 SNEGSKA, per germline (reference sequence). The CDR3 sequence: CSASGTNDEQFF. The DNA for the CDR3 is TGCAGTGCTTCCGGGACTAACGATGAGCAGTTCTTC.

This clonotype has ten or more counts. The CDR3 DNA reads as TGCGCCAGCAGCCAAAGCTCGGGACAGGGGAACGAGCAGTACTTC. This sequence encodes CASSQSSGQGNEQYF. This chain joins TRBV5-1 and TRBJ2-7; TRBD1 aligns across 10 bases. J was trimmed by 5 bases and V by 4 bases; bases with no gene match: 9. The length of the CDR3 is 15 residues. Germline values: CDR1 SGHRS, CDR2 YFSETQ.

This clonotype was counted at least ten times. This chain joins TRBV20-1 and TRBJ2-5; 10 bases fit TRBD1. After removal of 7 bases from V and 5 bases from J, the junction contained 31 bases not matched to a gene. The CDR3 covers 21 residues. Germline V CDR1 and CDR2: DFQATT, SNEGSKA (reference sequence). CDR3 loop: CSVTQPGVGQGNSGRGETQYF. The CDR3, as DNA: TGCAGTGTCACCCAACCCGGAGTGGGACAGGGGAATTCGGGTAGGGGGGAGACCCAGTACTTC.

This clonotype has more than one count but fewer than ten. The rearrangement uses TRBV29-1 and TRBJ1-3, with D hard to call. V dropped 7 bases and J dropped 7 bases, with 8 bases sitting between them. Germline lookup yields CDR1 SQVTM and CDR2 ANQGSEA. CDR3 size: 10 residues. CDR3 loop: CSAIENTIYF. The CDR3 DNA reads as TGCAGCGCGATAGAGAACACCATATATTTT. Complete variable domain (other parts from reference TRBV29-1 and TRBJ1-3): SAVISQKPSRDICQRGTSLTIQCQVDSQVTMMFWYRQQPGQSLTLIATANQGSEATYESGFVIDKFPISRPNLTFSTLTVSNMSPEDSSIYLCSAIENTIYFGEGSWLTVV.

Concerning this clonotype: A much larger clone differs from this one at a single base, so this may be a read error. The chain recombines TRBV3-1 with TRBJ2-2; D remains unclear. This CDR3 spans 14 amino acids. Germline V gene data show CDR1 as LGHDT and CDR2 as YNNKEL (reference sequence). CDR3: CASDDRTKTGELFF. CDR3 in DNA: TGTGCCAGCGATGACCGAACGAAAACCGGGGAGCTGTTTTTT.

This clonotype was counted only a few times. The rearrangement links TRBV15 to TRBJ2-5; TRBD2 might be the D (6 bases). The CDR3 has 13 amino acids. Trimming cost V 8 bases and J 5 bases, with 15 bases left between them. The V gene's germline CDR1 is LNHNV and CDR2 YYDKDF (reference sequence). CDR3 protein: CATRGGTGETQYF. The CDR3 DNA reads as TGTGCCACCCGTGGGGGGACTGGGGAGACCCAGTACTTC. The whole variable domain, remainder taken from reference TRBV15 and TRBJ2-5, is DAMVIQNPRYQVTQFGKPVTLSCSQTLNHNVMYWYQQKSSQAPKLLFHYYDKDFNNEADTPDNFQSRRPNTSFCFLDIRSPGLGDTAMYLCATRGGTGETQYFGPGTRLLVL.

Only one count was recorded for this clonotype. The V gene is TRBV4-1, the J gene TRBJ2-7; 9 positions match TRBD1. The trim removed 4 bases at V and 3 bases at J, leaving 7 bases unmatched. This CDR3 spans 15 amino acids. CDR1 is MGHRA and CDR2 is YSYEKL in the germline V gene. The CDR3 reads CASSPAGTGNYEQYF. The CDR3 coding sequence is TGCGCCAGCAGCCCAGCCGGGACAGGGAACTACGAGCAGTACTTC.

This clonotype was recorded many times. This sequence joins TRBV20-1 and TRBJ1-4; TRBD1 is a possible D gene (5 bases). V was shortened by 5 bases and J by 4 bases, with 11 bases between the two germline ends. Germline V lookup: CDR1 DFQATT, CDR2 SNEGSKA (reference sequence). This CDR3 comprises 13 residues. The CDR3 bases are TGCAGTGCTCTCGGGGGAATTAATGAAAAACTGTTTTTT. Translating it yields CSALGGINEKLFF.

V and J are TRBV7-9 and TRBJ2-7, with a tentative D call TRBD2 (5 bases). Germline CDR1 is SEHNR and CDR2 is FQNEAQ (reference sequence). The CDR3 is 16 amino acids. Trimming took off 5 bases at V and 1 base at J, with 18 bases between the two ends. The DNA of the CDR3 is TGTGCCAGCAGCCCGACCGGTTGGGAGCCGTCCTACGAGCAGTACTTC. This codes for CASSPTGWEPSYEQYF.

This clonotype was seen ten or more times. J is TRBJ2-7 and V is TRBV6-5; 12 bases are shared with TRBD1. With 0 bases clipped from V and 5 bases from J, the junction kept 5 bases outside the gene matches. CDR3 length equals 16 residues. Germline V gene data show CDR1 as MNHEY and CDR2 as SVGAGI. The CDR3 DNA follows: TGTGCCAGCAGTTACTCGGAGGGACAGGGGGCACACGAGCAGTACTTC. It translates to CASSYSEGQGAHEQYF.